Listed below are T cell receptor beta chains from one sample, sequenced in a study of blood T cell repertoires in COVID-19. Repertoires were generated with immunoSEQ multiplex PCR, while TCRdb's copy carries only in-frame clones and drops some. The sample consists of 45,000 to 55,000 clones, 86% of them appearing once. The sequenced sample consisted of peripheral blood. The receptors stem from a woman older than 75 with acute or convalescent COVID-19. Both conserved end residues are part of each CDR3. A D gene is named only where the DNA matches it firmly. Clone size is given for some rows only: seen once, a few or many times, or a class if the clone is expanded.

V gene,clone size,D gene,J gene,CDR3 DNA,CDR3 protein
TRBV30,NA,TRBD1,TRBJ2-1,TGTGCCTGGAGAGGACAGGCCTACAATGAGCAGTTCTTC,CAWRGQAYNEQFF
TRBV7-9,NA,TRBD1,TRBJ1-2,TGTGCCAGCAGCTCACTACCCATGGCCCGGGACAGGGGACGTGGCTACACCTTC,CASSSLPMARDRGRGYTF
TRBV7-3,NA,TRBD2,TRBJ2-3,TGTGCCAGCACCATCGGGGGGAGCACAGATACGCAGTATTTT,CASTIGGSTDTQYF
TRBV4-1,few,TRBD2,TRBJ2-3,TGCGCCAGCAGCCAAGGGTCCCTAGCGGGAGGGGGGGCCACAGATACGCAGTATTTT,CASSQGSLAGGGATDTQYF
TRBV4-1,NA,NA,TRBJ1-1,TGCGCCAGCAGCCACAGTCTTCTAAGCGATTTCGGGTCTGGCACTGAAGCTTTCTTT,CASSHSLLSDFGSGTEAFF
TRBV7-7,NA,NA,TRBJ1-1,TGTGCTAGCAGCTCGAATAATACAGGGCCCACTGAAGCTTTCTTT,CASSSNNTGPTEAFF
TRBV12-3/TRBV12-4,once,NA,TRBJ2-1,TGTGCCAGCAGTTTTCTCAATGAGCAGTTCTTC,CASSFLNEQFF
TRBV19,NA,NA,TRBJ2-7,TGTGCCAGTAGTACCGGGACACTCTACGAGCAGTACTTC,CASSTGTLYEQYF
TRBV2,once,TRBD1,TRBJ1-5,TGTGCCAGCAGCGGGGACAGGGGCGGCAATCAGCCCCAGCATTTT,CASSGDRGGNQPQHF
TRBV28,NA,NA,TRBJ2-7,TGTGCCAGCAGTTTGACTGGCTACGAGCAGTACTTC,CASSLTGYEQYF
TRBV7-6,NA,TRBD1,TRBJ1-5,TGTGCCAGCGGACCGGGACAGGGTCGTGATCAGCCCCAGCATTTT,CASGPGQGRDQPQHF
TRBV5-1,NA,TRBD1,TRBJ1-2,TGCGCCAGCAGCTCCGGACAGGGGAGGAATGGCTACACCTTC,CASSSGQGRNGYTF
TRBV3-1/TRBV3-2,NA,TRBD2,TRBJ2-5,TGTGCCAGCAGCCAAGGGGGACTAGCGGGAGTAGAGACCCAGTACTTC,CASSQGGLAGVETQYF
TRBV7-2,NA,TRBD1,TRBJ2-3,TGTGCCAGCAGACGGGACAGGGTCACAGATACGCAGTATTTT,CASRRDRVTDTQYF
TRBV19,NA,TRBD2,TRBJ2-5,TGTGCCAGTAGTACCCCTGACGGGACTAGCGGGAGGGCCTCGGAGACCCAGTACTTC,CASSTPDGTSGRASETQYF
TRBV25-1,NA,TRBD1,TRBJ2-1,TGTGCCAGCAGTGTACCGGGACAGGGGGTTAATGAGCAGTTCTTC,CASSVPGQGVNEQFF
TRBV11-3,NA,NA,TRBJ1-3,TGTGCCAGCAGCTTAGATCAGATTTTAACTGGAAACACCATATATTTT,CASSLDQILTGNTIYF
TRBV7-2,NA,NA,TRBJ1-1,TGTGCCAGCAGCTTATCCCGGACACAGAACACTGAAGCTTTCTTT,CASSLSRTQNTEAFF
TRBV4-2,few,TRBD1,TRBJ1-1,TGTGCCAGCAGCCAATCCGGGACAGGGGGCTTGGACACTGAAGCTTTCTTT,CASSQSGTGGLDTEAFF
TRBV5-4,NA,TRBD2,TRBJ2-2,TGTGCCAGCAGCCCCCGGGCTAGCGGGAGAGACGTCCCCGGGGAGCTGTTTTTT,CASSPRASGRDVPGELFF
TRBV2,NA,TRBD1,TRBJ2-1,TGTGCCAGAGCGACAGGGAATGGACGTGAGCAGTTCTTC,CARATGNGREQFF
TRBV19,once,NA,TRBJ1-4,TGTGCCAGTAGAACAGGTCCAGAGTACGCAACTAATGAAAAACTGTTTTTT,CASRTGPEYATNEKLFF
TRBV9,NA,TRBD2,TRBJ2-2,TGTGCCAGCAGCGTAATAGCGGGAGTGGGCGGGGAGCTGTTTTTT,CASSVIAGVGGELFF
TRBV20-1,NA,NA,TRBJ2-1,TGCAGTGCTAGTCCTGTAAACAATGAGCAGTTCTTC,CSASPVNNEQFF
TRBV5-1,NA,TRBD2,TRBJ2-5,TGCGCCAGCAGCTCTAGCGGGGGCCAAGAGACCCAGTACTTC,CASSSSGGQETQYF
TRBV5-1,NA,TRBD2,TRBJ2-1,TGCGCCAGCAGCTTCGGGCGGGGGGTAGGTGAGCAGTTCTTC,CASSFGRGVGEQFF
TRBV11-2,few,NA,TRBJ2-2,TGTGCCAGCAGCTACGGGACATCGAACACCGGGGAGCTGTTTTTT,CASSYGTSNTGELFF
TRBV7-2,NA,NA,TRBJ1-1,TGTGCCAGCAGCTTAGCCCAGACAGTGAACACTGAAGCTTTCTTT,CASSLAQTVNTEAFF
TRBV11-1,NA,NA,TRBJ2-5,TGTGCCAGCACCCATCAAGAGACCCAGTACTTC,CASTHQETQYF
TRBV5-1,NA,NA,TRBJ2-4,TGCGCCAGCAGCTTGGGAGTGGTCGGGGGCAAAAACATTCAGTACTTC,CASSLGVVGGKNIQYF
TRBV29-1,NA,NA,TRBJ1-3,TGCAGCGGGACAGCAACTGGAAACACCATATATTTT,CSGTATGNTIYF
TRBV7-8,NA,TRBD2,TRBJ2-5,TGTGCCAGCAGCTTAGGAGGCGGGAGGGCCCTGGAGACCCAGTACTTC,CASSLGGGRALETQYF
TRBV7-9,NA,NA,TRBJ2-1,TGTGCCAGCAGCTTATACCAGGGAGGCCCGAAGACCTACAATGAGCAGTTCTTC,CASSLYQGGPKTYNEQFF
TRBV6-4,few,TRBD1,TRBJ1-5,TGTGCCAGCAGTCAGGGGGCCAATCAGCCCCAGCATTTT,CASSQGANQPQHF
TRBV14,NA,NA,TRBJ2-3,TGTGCCAGCAGCCAATTGGCGGAAAGCACAGATACGCAGTATTTT,CASSQLAESTDTQYF
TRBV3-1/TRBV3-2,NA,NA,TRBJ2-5,TGTGCCAGCAGCCAAGGAAGATCGGGGGAGACCCAGTACTTC,CASSQGRSGETQYF
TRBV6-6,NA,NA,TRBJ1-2,TGTGCCAGCAGTTCGCCCGACTTTTATGGCTACACCTTC,CASSSPDFYGYTF
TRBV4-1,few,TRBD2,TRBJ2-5,TGCGCCAGCAGCCAAGGCCCGAGTCGGGGGGACACCCAGTACTTC,CASSQGPSRGDTQYF
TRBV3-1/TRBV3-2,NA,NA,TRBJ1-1,TGTGCCAGCAGCGAGGTTCTGAACACTGAAGCTTTCTTT,CASSEVLNTEAFF
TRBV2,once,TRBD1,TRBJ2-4,TGTGCCAGCAATAGACAGGGTCGTGACATTCAGTACTTC,CASNRQGRDIQYF
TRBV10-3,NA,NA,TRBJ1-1,TGTGCCATTTCCCAAGACAGGAACACTGAAGCTTTCTTT,CAISQDRNTEAFF
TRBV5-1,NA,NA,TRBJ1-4,TGCGCCAGCAGCCCTGGACAGAATAATGAAAAACTGTTTTTT,CASSPGQNNEKLFF
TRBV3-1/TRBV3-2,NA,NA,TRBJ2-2,TGTGCCAGCAGCCAAGTTGGGAGTTTGGGCACCGGGGAGCTGTTTTTT,CASSQVGSLGTGELFF
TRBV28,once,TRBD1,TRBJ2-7,TGTGCCAGCAGCTCGGGACAGGGGGACGAGCAGTACTTC,CASSSGQGDEQYF
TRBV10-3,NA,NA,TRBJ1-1,TGTGCCATCAGTGAAGGACTGGTGAACACTGAAGCTTTCTTT,CAISEGLVNTEAFF
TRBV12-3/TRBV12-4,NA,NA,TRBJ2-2,TGTGCCAGCAGTTCGGGGTTGACCGGGGAGCTGTTTTTT,CASSSGLTGELFF
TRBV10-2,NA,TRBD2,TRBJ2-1,TGCGCCAGCAGTGAAACTAGCGGGAGACAGGAGCAGTTCTTC,CASSETSGRQEQFF
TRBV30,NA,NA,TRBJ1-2,TGTGCCTGGAGTGTGAGCTATGGCTACACCTTC,CAWSVSYGYTF